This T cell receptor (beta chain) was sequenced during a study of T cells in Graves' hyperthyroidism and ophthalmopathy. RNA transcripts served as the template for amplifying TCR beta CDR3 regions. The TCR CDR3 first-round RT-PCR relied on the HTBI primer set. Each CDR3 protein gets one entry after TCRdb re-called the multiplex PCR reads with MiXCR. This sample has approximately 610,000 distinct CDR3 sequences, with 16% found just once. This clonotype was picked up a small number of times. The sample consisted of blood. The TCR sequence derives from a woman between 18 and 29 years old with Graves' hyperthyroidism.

CDR3 bases: TGTGCCAGTAAGACCAACCCCCTGTTTGGCGGCTACACCTTC. Translated: CASKTNPLFGGYTF. The J gene is TRBJ1-2, the V gene TRBV19; D is unresolved. V lost 7 bases and J 8 bases, leaving 20 bases between the germline ends. The CDR3 runs to 14 residues. CDR1 and CDR2 (germline): LNHDA, SQIVND (reference sequence). The full variable domain, its missing parts supplied by reference TRBV19 and TRBJ1-2, is DGGITQSPKYLFRKEGQNVTLSCEQNLNHDAMYWYRQDPGQGLRLIYYSQIVNDFQKGDIAEGYSVSREKKESFPLTVTSAQKNPTAFYLCASKTNPLFGGYTFGSGTRLTVV.